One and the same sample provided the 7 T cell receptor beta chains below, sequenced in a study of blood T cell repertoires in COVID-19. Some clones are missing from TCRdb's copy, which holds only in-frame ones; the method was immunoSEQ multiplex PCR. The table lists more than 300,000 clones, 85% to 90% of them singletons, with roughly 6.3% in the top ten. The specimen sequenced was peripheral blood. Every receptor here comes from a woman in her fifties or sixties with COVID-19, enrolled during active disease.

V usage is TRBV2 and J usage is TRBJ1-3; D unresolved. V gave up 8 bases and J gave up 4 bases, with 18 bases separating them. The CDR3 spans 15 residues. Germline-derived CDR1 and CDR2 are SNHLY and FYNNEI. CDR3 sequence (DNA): TGTGCCAGCCTACCTTATGAGGGCTCCGGAAACACCATATATTTT. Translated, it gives CASLPYEGSGNTIYF.

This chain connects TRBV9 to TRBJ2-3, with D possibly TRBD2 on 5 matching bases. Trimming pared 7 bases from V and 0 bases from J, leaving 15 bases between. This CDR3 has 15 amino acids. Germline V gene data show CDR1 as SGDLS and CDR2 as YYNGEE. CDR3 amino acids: CASETGSSSTDTQYF. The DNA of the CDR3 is TGTGCCAGCGAAACTGGGAGTTCTAGCACAGATACGCAGTATTTT.

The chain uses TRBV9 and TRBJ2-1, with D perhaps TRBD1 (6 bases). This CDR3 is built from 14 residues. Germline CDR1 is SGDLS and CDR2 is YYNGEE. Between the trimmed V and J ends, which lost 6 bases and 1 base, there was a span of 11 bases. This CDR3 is CASTKGGSYNEQFF. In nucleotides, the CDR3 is TGTGCCAGCACTAAAGGGGGTTCCTACAATGAGCAGTTCTTC.

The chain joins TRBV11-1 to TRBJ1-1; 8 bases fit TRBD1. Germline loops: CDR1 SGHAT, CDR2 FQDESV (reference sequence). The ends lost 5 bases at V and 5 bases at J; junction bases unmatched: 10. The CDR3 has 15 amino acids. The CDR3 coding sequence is TGTGCCAGCAGCGTATCTAGGACAGGGAGTACTGAAGCTTTCTTT. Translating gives CASSVSRTGSTEAFF.

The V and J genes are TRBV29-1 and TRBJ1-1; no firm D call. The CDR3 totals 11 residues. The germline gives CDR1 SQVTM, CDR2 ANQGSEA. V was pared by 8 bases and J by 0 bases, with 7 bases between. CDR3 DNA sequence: TGCAGCATTACACTGAACACTGAAGCTTTCTTT. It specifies CSITLNTEAFF.

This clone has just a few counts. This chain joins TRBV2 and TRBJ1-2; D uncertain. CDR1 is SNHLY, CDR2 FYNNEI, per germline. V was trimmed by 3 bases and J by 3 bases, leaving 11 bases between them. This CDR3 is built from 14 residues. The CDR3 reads CASSDGTDYYGYTF. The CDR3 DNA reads TGTGCCAGCAGTGACGGCACCGACTACTATGGCTACACCTTC.

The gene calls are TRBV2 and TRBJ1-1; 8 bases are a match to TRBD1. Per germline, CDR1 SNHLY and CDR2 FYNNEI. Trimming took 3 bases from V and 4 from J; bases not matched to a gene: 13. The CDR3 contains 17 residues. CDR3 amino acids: CASSDIIKQGVGTEAFF. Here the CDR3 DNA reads TGTGCCAGCAGTGACATAATTAAACAGGGGGTCGGCACTGAAGCTTTCTTT.